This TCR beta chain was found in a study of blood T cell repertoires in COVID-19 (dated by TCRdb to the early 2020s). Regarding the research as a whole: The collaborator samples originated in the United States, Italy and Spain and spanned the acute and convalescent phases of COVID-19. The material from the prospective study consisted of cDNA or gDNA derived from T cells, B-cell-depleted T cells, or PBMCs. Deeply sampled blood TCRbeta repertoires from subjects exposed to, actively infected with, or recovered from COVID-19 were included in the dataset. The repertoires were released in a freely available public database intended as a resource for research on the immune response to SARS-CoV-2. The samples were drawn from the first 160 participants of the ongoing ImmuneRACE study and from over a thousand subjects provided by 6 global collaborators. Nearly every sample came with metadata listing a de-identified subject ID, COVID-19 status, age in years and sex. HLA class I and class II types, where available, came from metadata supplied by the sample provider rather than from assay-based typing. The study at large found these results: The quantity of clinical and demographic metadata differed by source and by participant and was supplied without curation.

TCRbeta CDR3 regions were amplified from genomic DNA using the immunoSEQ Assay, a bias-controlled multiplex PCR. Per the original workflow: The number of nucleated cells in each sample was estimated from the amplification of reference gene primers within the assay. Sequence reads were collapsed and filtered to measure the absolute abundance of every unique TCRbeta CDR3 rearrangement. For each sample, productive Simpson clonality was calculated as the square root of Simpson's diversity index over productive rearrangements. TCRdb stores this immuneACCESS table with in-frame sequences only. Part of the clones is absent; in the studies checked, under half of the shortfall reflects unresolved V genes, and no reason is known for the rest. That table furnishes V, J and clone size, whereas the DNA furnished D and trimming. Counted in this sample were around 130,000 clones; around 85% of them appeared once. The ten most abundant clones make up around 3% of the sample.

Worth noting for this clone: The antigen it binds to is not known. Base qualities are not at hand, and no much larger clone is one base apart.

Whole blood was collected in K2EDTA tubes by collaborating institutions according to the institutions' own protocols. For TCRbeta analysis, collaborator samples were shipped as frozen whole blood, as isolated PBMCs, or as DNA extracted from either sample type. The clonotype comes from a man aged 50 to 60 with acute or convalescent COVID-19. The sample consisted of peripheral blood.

For the CDR3, the sequence is CASSPEPTTNEKLFF. The nucleotide sequence reads TGTGCCAGCTCACCGGAGCCCACAACTAATGAAAAACTGTTTTTT. This receptor chain uses TRBV18 and TRBJ1-4, with the identity of the D gene unclear. Via the germline V gene, CDR1 is KGHSH and CDR2 LQKENI. Including cysteine and phenylalanine, the CDR3 has 15 amino acids. The only DNA kept is the CDR3, 45 bases in frame from the first base. V is cut by 3 bases and J by 0 bases, and the space between the germline ends is 8 bases.